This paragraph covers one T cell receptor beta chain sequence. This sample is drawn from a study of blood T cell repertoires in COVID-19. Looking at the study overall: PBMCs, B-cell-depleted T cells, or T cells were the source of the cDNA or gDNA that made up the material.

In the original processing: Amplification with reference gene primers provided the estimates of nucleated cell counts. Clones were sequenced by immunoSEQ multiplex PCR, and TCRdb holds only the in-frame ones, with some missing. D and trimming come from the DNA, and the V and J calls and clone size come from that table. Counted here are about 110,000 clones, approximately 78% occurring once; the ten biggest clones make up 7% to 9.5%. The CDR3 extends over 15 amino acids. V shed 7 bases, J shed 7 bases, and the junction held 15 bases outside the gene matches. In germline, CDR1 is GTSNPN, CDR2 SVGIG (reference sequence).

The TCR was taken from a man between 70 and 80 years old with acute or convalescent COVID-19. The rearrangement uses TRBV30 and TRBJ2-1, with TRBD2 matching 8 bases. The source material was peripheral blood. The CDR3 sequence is CAFRMAGGIRNEQFF. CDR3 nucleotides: TGTGCCTTTAGGATGGCGGGGGGAATTAGAAATGAGCAGTTCTTC.